The 32 T cell receptor beta chains reported below all come from one sample, sequenced in a study of T cell clonality in common variable immunodeficiency. Study results and limitations: In common variable immunodeficiency, TCR beta chains reportedly carried fewer deletions and N-nucleotide insertions.

No antigen is known for these receptors. The repertoire was sequenced with immunoSEQ multiplex PCR; TCRdb's copy has only in-frame clones and lacks some. Captured here are roughly 12,000 clones, none seen once; the top ten comprise more than 5.5%. The sample comprised peripheral blood mononuclear cells. The receptor set was obtained from a human donor with common variable immunodeficiency.

The covered CDR3 bases are TGTGCCAGTAGTCTCCGGGACAGGGGTATTTACAATGAG. It is translated as CASSLRDRGIYNE. The entire CDR3 sequence reads CASSLRDRGIYNEQFF. The genes are TRBV19 and TRBJ2-1, with TRBD1 matching over 10 bases. The CDR3 goes on 3 residues after the read ends, and that part is filled in from the germline J gene. This CDR3 comprises 16 residues. Trimming removed 5 bases from V and 4 bases from J; junction bases left unmatched: 8. CDR1 LNHDA and CDR2 SQIVND come from the germline V gene (reference sequence).

In its sample, this clone was seen many times. The read stops 3 residues short of the end of the CDR3; the missing end is completed from the germline J gene. The V gene is TRBV30, the J gene TRBJ2-7, with D possibly matching TRBD2 (6 bases). V lost 2 bases, J lost 2 bases, and 16 bases lay in between. Germline CDR1 GTSNPN, CDR2 SVGIG (reference sequence). The CDR3 has 15 residues. Partial CDR3 DNA: TGTGCCTGGAGTTTGGCGGGGAGGCTTGCCTACGAG. Translation gives CAWSLAGRLAYE. The full CDR3 protein reads CAWSLAGRLAYEQYF.

This clone was observed a few times. The CDR3 end falls 3 residues outside the read, so it is completed with the germline J gene. This chain links TRBV19 with TRBJ1-2; a weak D match, TRBD1 (5 bases). V was cut by 4 bases and J by 5 bases, with 11 bases left in between. Germline V gene data show CDR1 as LNHDA and CDR2 as SQIVND (reference sequence). The CDR3 runs to 13 residues. The chain's CDR3 is CASSTTQGYGYTF. The sequenced part of the CDR3 DNA is TGTGCCAGTAGTACAACTCAGGGTTATGGC.

Comment on this clone: With the read ending 3 residues before the CDR3 end, the germline J gene is used to fill in that end. This rearrangement joins TRBV19 to TRBJ1-4; D not certain. V was cut by 5 bases and J by 7 bases, with 11 bases left in between. The CDR3 runs 13 residues. Germline V lookup: CDR1 LNHDA, CDR2 SQIVND (reference sequence). The CDR3 protein is CASSLSNGEKLFF. CDR3 DNA (partial): TGTGCCAGTAGTCTGTCAAACGGTGAAAAA.

On this clone: The CDR3 end falls 3 residues outside the read, so it is completed with the germline J gene. V and J are TRBV18 and TRBJ1-2; D possibly corresponds to TRBD1 (5 bases). The CDR3 runs to 15 residues. Trimming pared 2 bases from V and 4 bases from J, leaving 14 bases between. CDR1 is KGHSH and CDR2 is LQKENI in the germline V gene. CDR3 region: CASSPIVTGGYGYTF. CDR3 DNA (partial): TGTGCCAGCTCACCAATCGTTACCGGGGGCTATGGC.

This clone was counted at least ten times. Read coverage stops 3 residues before the CDR3 terminus; the germline J gene supplies the remainder. The genes are TRBV18 and TRBJ1-2; D might be TRBD1 (6 bases). V was cut by 2 bases and J by 6 bases, with 10 bases left in between. There are 13 residues in the CDR3. CDR1 KGHSH and CDR2 LQKENI come from the germline V gene. CDR3 bases read: TGTGCCAGCTCACCAGACCCAGGGGATGGC. This gives the protein CASSPDPGDG. The entire CDR3 protein reads CASSPDPGDGYTF.

This clone occurred a few times. The CDR3 end falls 3 residues outside the read, so it is completed with the germline J gene. The chain combines TRBV7-8 with TRBJ2-7; 8 bases map to TRBD1. J gave up 0 bases and V 4 bases, and 8 bases lay outside the gene matches. This CDR3 contains 16 residues. CDR1 and CDR2 (germline): SGHVS, FQNEAQ. The CDR3 region is CASSSFVQGASYEQYF. CDR3 bases read: TGTGCCAGCAGCTCCTTTGTCCAGGGGGCCTCCTACGAG.

This clone has ten or more counts. The CDR3 goes on 3 residues after the read ends, and that part is filled in from the germline J gene. The J gene is TRBJ2-6, the V gene TRBV5-5, with no clear D. The germline V gene has CDR1 SGHKS and CDR2 YYEKEE (reference sequence). There are 15 residues in the CDR3. V was clipped by 0 bases and J by 2 bases, with 6 bases between them. CDR3 in amino acids: CASSLDIAGANVLTF. CDR3 DNA, as far as it was read: TGTGCCAGCAGCTTGGACATCGCTGGGGCCAACGTC.

Sample share makes this clone medium-sized. The read finishes 3 residues shy of the CDR3 end, and the germline J gene is used to complete it. This rearrangement joins TRBV30 to TRBJ2-5; 7 bases match TRBD2. CDR3 length: 14 amino acids. Per germline, CDR1 GTSNPN and CDR2 SVGIG (reference sequence). V lost 0 bases and J lost 2; bases outside the gene matches: 3. The CDR3 DNA, read in part, is TGTGCCTGGAGTGTGGGACTACTGCAAGAGACC. Protein: CAWSVGLLQET. The entire CDR3 reads CAWSVGLLQETQYF. The full variable domain, in which reference TRBV30 and TRBJ2-5 provide the parts outside the CDR3, is SQTIHQWPATLVQPVGSPLSLECTVEGTSNPNLYWYRQAAGRGLQLLFYSVGIGQISSEVPQNLSASRPQDRQFILSSKKLLLSDSGFYLCAWSVGLLQETQYFGPGTRLLVL.

This clone was observed a handful of times. Sequencing ends 3 residues short of the CDR3 end; the germline J gene provides the rest. The chain combines TRBV5-1 with TRBJ2-7; D possibly corresponds to TRBD1 (6 bases). Trimming shortened V by 4 bases and J by 5 bases, and 31 bases separated the two germline ends. From germline, CDR1 is SGHRS and CDR2 YFSETQ. CDR3 length: 19 amino acids. CDR3: CASSPGYSRGHPKGDEQYF. Incomplete CDR3 DNA: TGCGCCAGCAGCCCCGGTTATTCCCGGGGACACCCTAAAGGGGACGAG.

In this sample, this clone turned up a few times. The read terminates 3 residues ahead of where the CDR3 ends, so the germline J gene completes it. The chain links TRBV2 to TRBJ2-3; D is possibly TRBD2 (7 bases). With 7 bases removed from V and 2 bases from J, the gap between germline ends came to 19 bases. In germline, CDR1 is SNHLY, CDR2 FYNNEI. The CDR3 spans 16 residues. CDR3 loop: CASTEWGGQSTDTQYF. The DNA read from the CDR3 is TGTGCCAGCACCGAGTGGGGGGGCCAATCCACAGATACG. Based on the CDR3 plus reference TRBV2 and TRBJ2-3, the full variable domain is EPEVTQTPSHQVTQMGQEVILRCVPISNHLYFYWYRQILGQKVEFLVSFYNNEISEKSEIFDDQFSVERPDGSNFTLKIRSTKLEDSAMYFCASTEWGGQSTDTQYFGPGTRLTVL.

This clone was recorded many times. The read halts 3 residues ahead of the CDR3 end, with the missing end drawn from the germline J gene. This chain links TRBV7-6 with TRBJ2-3, with a weak D call TRBD1 (6 bases). The V gene's germline CDR1 is SGHVS and CDR2 FNYEAQ. The CDR3 runs to 14 residues. The CDR3 protein is CASSLTTGTTTQYF. Incomplete CDR3 DNA: TGTGCCAGCAGCCTTACGACAGGAACAACGACG. Looking up the rest from reference TRBV7-6 and TRBJ2-3 gives the full variable domain: GAGVSQSPRYKVTKRGQDVALRCDPISGHVSLYWYRQALGQGPEFLTYFNYEAQQDKSGLPNDRFSAERPEGSISTLTIQRTEQRDSAMYRCASSLTTGTTTQYFGPGTRLTVL.

The sample holds many counts of this clone. Coverage ceases 3 residues before the CDR3 finishes, and the germline J gene fills in the end. V is TRBV18 and J is TRBJ1-2; D possibly corresponds to TRBD1 (5 bases). Deletions cut 0 bases from V and 3 bases from J, with 11 bases between. Germline V gives CDR1 KGHSH, CDR2 LQKENI. The CDR3 has 15 residues. CDR3 in amino acids: CASSPPGGSYYGYTF. CDR3 DNA (partial): TGTGCCAGCTCACCACCGGGGGGGAGCTACTATGGC.

About this clone itself: The CDR3 end lies 3 residues beyond the end of the read and is filled in from the germline J gene. The V gene is TRBV18, the J gene TRBJ1-1, with a tentative D call TRBD1 (6 bases). V was trimmed by 0 bases and J by 0 bases, leaving 23 bases between them. The CDR3 totals 20 residues. The germline CDR1 and CDR2 sequences are KGHSH and LQKENI. The sequenced CDR3 bases are TGTGCCAGCTCACCACCACTGGACAGACGAGACCGTCTAATGAACACTGAA. Protein sequence: CASSPPLDRRDRLMNTE. The whole CDR3 region reads CASSPPLDRRDRLMNTEAFF. Full variable domain (missing parts from reference TRBV18 and TRBJ1-1): NAGVMQNPRHLVRRRGQEARLRCSPMKGHSHVYWYRQLPEEGLKFMVYLQKENIIDESGMPKERFSAEFPKEGPSILRIQQVVRGDSAAYFCASSPPLDRRDRLMNTEAFFGQGTRLTVV.

This clone was counted between two and nine times. The read gets to within 3 residues of the CDR3 end, and the germline J gene fills in the rest. The rearrangement uses TRBV7-6 and TRBJ1-1, with 9 bases fitting TRBD1. This CDR3 region has 13 residues. Germline assignment: CDR1 SGHVS and CDR2 FNYEAQ. CDR3 loop: CASSPRWTGAAFF. The part of the CDR3 DNA that was read is TGTGCCAGCAGCCCCCGATGGACAGGGGCG.

Incomplete CDR3 DNA: TGTGCCAGTAGTATAGTTCAGGGCCCAACAGATACG. Protein product: CASSIVQGPTDT. In full, the CDR3 is CASSIVQGPTDTQYF. The chain couples TRBV19 to TRBJ2-3; perhaps TRBD1 as D (5 bases). The CDR3 end is not reached by the read, which stops 3 residues before it; the germline J gene fills it in. The CDR3 has 15 amino acids. CDR1 is LNHDA, CDR2 SQIVND, per germline (reference sequence). The V end was cut by 1 base, the J end by 3 bases, with 11 bases between.

This clone was counted at least ten times. The CDR3 goes on 3 residues after the read ends, and that part is filled in from the germline J gene. The chain links TRBV6-1 to TRBJ1-1, with TRBD1 matching over 8 bases. The V segment lost 4 bases and the J segment 4 bases; nucleotides outside the gene matches: 5. The CDR3 is 14 residues long. Germline loops: CDR1 MNHNS, CDR2 SASEGT. The CDR3 bases that were read are TGTGCCAGCAGTGCCTCGGACAGGGTCACTGAA. As protein: CASSASDRVTE. The CDR3, in full, reads CASSASDRVTEAFF.

This clone was seen a few times. Read coverage stops 3 residues before the CDR3 terminus; the germline J gene supplies the remainder. The chain employs TRBV7-9 and TRBJ1-5, with a weak D call TRBD1 (6 bases). This CDR3 has 15 residues. Germline V CDR1 and CDR2: SEHNR, FQNEAQ (reference sequence). The ends were cut back, 5 bases at V and 3 bases at J, with 14 bases in the middle. CDR3 sequence: CASSTGQSINQPQHF. CDR3 DNA (partial): TGTGCCAGCAGCACCGGACAGTCCATCAATCAGCCC. Together with reference TRBV7-9 and TRBJ1-5, the CDR3 gives the full variable domain: DTGVSQNPRHKITKRGQNVTFRCDPISEHNRLYWYRQTLGQGPEFLTYFQNEAQLEKSRLLSDRFSAERPKGSFSTLEIQRTEQGDSAMYLCASSTGQSINQPQHFGDGTRLSIL.

Concerning this clone: With the read ending 3 residues before the CDR3 end, the germline J gene is used to fill in that end. The chain is built from TRBV18 and TRBJ2-1; 8 nucleotides agree with TRBD2. The CDR3 runs to 15 residues. The germline CDR1 and CDR2 sequences are KGHSH and LQKENI. The V segment lost 3 bases and the J segment 5 bases; nucleotides outside the gene matches: 6. CDR3 loop: CASSPRDGGDNEQFF. CDR3 DNA (partial): TGTGCCAGCTCACCGCGGGACGGGGGGGACAATGAG.

This clone came up a few times. Coverage ceases 3 residues before the CDR3 finishes, and the germline J gene fills in the end. The J gene is TRBJ2-1, the V gene TRBV7-9, with 8 bases that match TRBD2. The CDR3 contains 15 residues. Germline assignment: CDR1 SEHNR and CDR2 FQNEAQ (reference sequence). The ends lost 4 bases at V and 6 bases at J; junction bases unmatched: 8. The covered CDR3 bases are TGTGCCAGCAGCTCCACCTCCAGCGGGGGCAATGAG. This codes for CASSSTSSGGNE. Given in full, the CDR3 is CASSSTSSGGNEQFF. The variable domain in full, completed from reference TRBV7-9 and TRBJ2-1, reads DTGVSQNPRHKITKRGQNVTFRCDPISEHNRLYWYRQTLGQGPEFLTYFQNEAQLEKSRLLSDRFSAERPKGSFSTLEIQRTEQGDSAMYLCASSSTSSGGNEQFFGPGTRLTVL.

By its share, this clone is medium-sized. From the germline J gene comes the end of the CDR3, since the read stops 3 residues before it. The chain has TRBV5-8 and TRBJ2-1, with 8 nucleotides matching TRBD1. J gave up 7 bases and V 3 bases, and 6 bases lay outside the gene matches. Looked up from germline, CDR1 is SGHTS and CDR2 is YDEGEE. There are 14 residues in the CDR3. Partial CDR3 DNA: TGTGCCAGCAGCTGGACAGGGAGGTGGAATGAG. Translated: CASSWTGRWNE. From start to end, the CDR3 is CASSWTGRWNEQFF. Together with reference TRBV5-8 and TRBJ2-1, the CDR3 gives the full variable domain: EAGVTQSPTHLIKTRGQQATLRCSPISGHTSVYWYQQALGLGLQFLLWYDEGEERNRGNFPPRFSGRQFPNYSSELNVNALELEDSALYLCASSWTGRWNEQFFGPGTRLTVL.

For this clone: The read falls 3 residues short of the CDR3 end, and the missing part is taken from the germline J gene. The chain carries TRBV19 and TRBJ2-1, with D tentatively TRBD2 (6 bases). The CDR3 runs to 13 residues. Germline V gives CDR1 LNHDA, CDR2 SQIVND (reference sequence). The V end lost 3 bases, the J end lost 7 bases, and 10 bases lay between the germline ends. CDR3 sequence: CASSIVAENEQFF. The DNA read from the CDR3 is TGTGCCAGTAGTATCGTAGCGGAAAATGAG.

This clone was recorded many times. The read ends 3 residues before the CDR3 terminus; that terminus is restored from the germline J gene. The V and J genes are TRBV30 and TRBJ1-2; D unclear. The V end lost 6 bases, the J end lost 2 bases, and 10 bases lay between the germline ends. CDR1 and CDR2 (germline): GTSNPN, SVGIG (reference sequence). This CDR3 contains 12 residues. CDR3: CACLHRNYGYTF. Partial CDR3 DNA: TGTGCCTGCTTACACAGAAACTATGGC.

Only a few counts were recorded for this clone. The covered CDR3 bases are TGTGCCAGTAAACCCAACGGCCAGGGCCATGGC. Amino acids: CASKPNGQGHG. The whole CDR3 region reads CASKPNGQGHGYTF. The V and J genes are TRBV19 and TRBJ1-2, with a tentative D call TRBD1 (5 bases). The DNA ends 3 residues before the CDR3 does, and the rest of the CDR3 is filled in from the germline J gene. V was shortened by 7 bases and J by 6 bases, with 18 bases between the two germline ends. This CDR3 spans 14 amino acids. CDR1 is LNHDA and CDR2 is SQIVND in the germline V gene (reference sequence). Looking up the rest from reference TRBV19 and TRBJ1-2 gives the full variable domain: DGGITQSPKYLFRKEGQNVTLSCEQNLNHDAMYWYRQDPGQGLRLIYYSQIVNDFQKGDIAEGYSVSREKKESFPLTVTSAQKNPTAFYLCASKPNGQGHGYTFGSGTRLTVV.

This clone was found many times. The missing CDR3 end, 3 residues past where the read stops, is filled in from the germline J gene. The genes are TRBV27 and TRBJ2-1; D is perhaps TRBD2 (6 bases). V gave up 3 bases and J gave up 0 bases, with 9 bases separating them. The CDR3 extends over 15 amino acids. CDR1 is MNHEY, CDR2 SMNVEV, per germline (reference sequence). The CDR3 is CASSFGGNSYNEQFF. The part of the CDR3 DNA that was read is TGTGCCAGCAGTTTCGGGGGAAACTCCTACAATGAG.

This clone has a handful of counts. The CDR3 is cut off 3 residues early in the read; its end comes from the germline J gene. The V gene is TRBV6-2 or TRBV6-3, the J gene TRBJ1-5, with 7 bases matching TRBD1. CDR1 and CDR2 (germline): MNHEY, SVGEGT. This CDR3 contains 17 residues. Trimming cost V 6 bases and J 2 bases; bases outside gene matches: 13. The CDR3 reads CASRRTGPTRGNQPQHF. The sequenced CDR3 bases are TGTGCCAGCAGGCGGACAGGTCCAACCCGGGGCAATCAGCCC.

Note on this clone: The CDR3 extends 3 residues past the end of the read, so its final part is completed from the germline J gene. J is TRBJ1-1 and V is TRBV30, with D perhaps TRBD1 (5 bases). V was cut by 2 bases and J by 0 bases, with 25 bases left in between. Germline CDR1 is GTSNPN and CDR2 is SVGIG (reference sequence). The CDR3 spans 19 residues. CDR3 bases read: TGTGCCTGGAGTACAAGAAGGGGCACCCGATCGGATATGAACACTGAA. This sequence encodes CAWSTRRGTRSDMNTE. The whole CDR3 is CAWSTRRGTRSDMNTEAFF.

There are a few counts of this clone. The CDR3 is cut off 3 residues early in the read; its end comes from the germline J gene. The rearrangement joins TRBV19 to TRBJ2-2, with TRBD1 identical over 9 bases. This CDR3 has 15 amino acids. J was trimmed by 7 bases and V by 7 bases; bases with no gene match: 10. Germline V gene lookup returns CDR1 LNHDA and CDR2 SQIVND (reference sequence). CDR3 DNA (partial): TGTGCCAGTAAAACCGGGACAGGGTGGGGCGGGGAG. It translates to CASKTGTGWGGE. The whole CDR3 protein is CASKTGTGWGGELFF.

This clone was seen many times. Partial CDR3 DNA: TGCAGCGTGGACAGGGAGCGGAATGAG. This sequence encodes CSVDRERNE. The full CDR3 protein is CSVDRERNEQFF. This chain uses TRBV29-1 with TRBJ2-1, with TRBD1 identical over 8 bases. The read gets to within 3 residues of the CDR3 end, and the germline J gene fills in the rest. The V segment lost 6 bases and the J segment 7 bases; nucleotides outside the gene matches: 5. CDR1 SQVTM and CDR2 ANQGSEA come from the germline V gene. This CDR3 spans 12 amino acids.

The table lists this clone with many counts. The CDR3 end lies 3 residues beyond the end of the read and is filled in from the germline J gene. The V call is TRBV7-8, the J call TRBJ2-2; TRBD1 agrees at 9 bases. The CDR3 has 16 amino acids. V lost 5 bases, J lost 7 bases, and 11 bases stayed unmatched. Germline V gene lookup returns CDR1 SGHVS and CDR2 FQNEAQ. The part of the CDR3 DNA that was read is TGTGCCAGCAGCCCTAGCCCGACAGGGGGAAACGGGGAG. Protein sequence: CASSPSPTGGNGE. The full-length CDR3 reads as CASSPSPTGGNGELFF.

This clone appeared a few times. The read is 3 residues too short to cover the CDR3 end, so that end is filled in from the germline J gene. The genes are TRBV19 and TRBJ2-7; 9 bases are a match to TRBD1. The CDR3 is made up of 15 amino acids. CDR1 and CDR2 from the germline V gene are LNHDA and SQIVND (reference sequence). J gave up 5 bases and V 4 bases, and 9 bases lay outside the gene matches. The CDR3: CASSTTGTGLHEQYF. CDR3 DNA, as far as it was read: TGTGCCAGTAGTACTACCGGGACAGGGCTGCACGAG. Full variable domain (remainder filled in from reference TRBV19 and TRBJ2-7): DGGITQSPKYLFRKEGQNVTLSCEQNLNHDAMYWYRQDPGQGLRLIYYSQIVNDFQKGDIAEGYSVSREKKESFPLTVTSAQKNPTAFYLCASSTTGTGLHEQYFGPGTRLTVT.

This clone was detected a few times. The CDR3 goes on 3 residues after the read ends, and that part is filled in from the germline J gene. The J gene is TRBJ2-5, the V gene TRBV18; D might be TRBD2 (6 bases). Trimming took 2 bases from V and 4 from J, leaving 11 bases between them. The CDR3 is made up of 14 amino acids. Germline loops: CDR1 KGHSH, CDR2 LQKENI. Incomplete CDR3 DNA: TGTGCCAGCTCACCAATGGGACTGGGAGAGACC. Translation gives CASSPMGLGET. The whole CDR3 protein reads CASSPMGLGETQYF.